A single sample is the source of the 18 T cell receptor beta chains below, sequenced in a study of blood T cell repertoires in COVID-19. Sequencing was performed with immunoSEQ multiplex PCR; in TCRdb, only in-frame clones are kept and a portion is missing. The repertoire includes around 92,000 clones, approximately 79% of them detected once, and just under 4% sits in the top ten. The sample comprised peripheral blood. These receptors originate from a man aged 65-85 years with COVID-19, enrolled during active disease.

Many counts were recorded for this clone. V gene TRBV7-3 combines with J gene TRBJ2-1; weak D call: TRBD1 (6 bases). The CDR3 runs to 13 residues. The germline V gene has CDR1 SGHTA and CDR2 FQGTGA. V lost 6 bases, J lost 12 bases, and 18 bases lay in between. The chain's CDR3 is CASSTDAGTTQFF. The CDR3 DNA reads TGTGCCAGCAGTACAGACGCCGGGACAACGCAGTTCTTC.

The chain employs TRBV28 and TRBJ1-2, with D possibly being TRBD1 (6 bases). CDR1 MDHEN and CDR2 SYDVKM come from the germline V gene. V gave up 8 bases and J gave up 6 bases, with 19 bases separating them. This CDR3 is built from 14 residues. The CDR3 loop reads CASEFGGRLNGYTF. CDR3 coding DNA: TGTGCCAGCGAATTCGGGGGGCGATTGAATGGCTACACCTTC.

The chain uses TRBV15 and TRBJ1-4; perhaps TRBD1 as D (5 bases). Per germline, CDR1 LNHNV and CDR2 YYDKDF (reference sequence). This CDR3 contains 15 residues. The germline V and J ends were trimmed by 0 bases and 7 bases, with 12 bases remaining between them. CDR3 sequence: CATSRDKGIGEKLFF. CDR3 DNA sequence: TGTGCCACCAGCAGAGATAAGGGGATCGGTGAAAAACTGTTTTTT.

The chain is built from TRBV2 and TRBJ2-1; D is uncertain. The V end was cut by 1 base, the J end by 0 bases, with 4 bases between. In germline, CDR1 is SNHLY, CDR2 FYNNEI. The CDR3 is 14 residues long. The CDR3 nucleotides read TGTGCCAGCAGTGAAGAGAGCTCCTACAATGAGCAGTTCTTC. This translates into CASSEESSYNEQFF.

The chain is built from TRBV4-3 and TRBJ1-3, with D perhaps TRBD1 (6 bases). The CDR3 length is 16 residues. Germline CDR1 LGHNA, CDR2 YSLEER. The germline V and J ends were trimmed by 4 bases and 0 bases, with 13 bases remaining between them. In DNA, the CDR3 is TGCGCCAGCAGCCGCAGTAGGGACAACTCTGGAAACACCATATATTTT. Its translation is CASSRSRDNSGNTIYF.

This chain connects TRBV27 to TRBJ1-5; 8 bases agree with TRBD1. Germline trimming cut 3 bases from V and 1 base from J; bases unmatched to any gene: 5. Germline V gene sequence: CDR1 MNHEY, CDR2 SMNVEV (reference sequence). The CDR3 is 16 residues long. CDR3 loop: CASSLWGQVSNQPQHF. The CDR3 DNA sequence: TGTGCCAGCAGTTTGTGGGGACAGGTCAGCAATCAGCCCCAGCATTTT.

Worth noting for this clone: Because the CDR3's place on the DNA is in doubt, the DNA is left out and the CDR3 is given as listed by TCRdb. The gene calls are TRBV28 and TRBJ2-7; no check of the table's D call, TRBD1, against the DNA was made. Germline V lookup: CDR1 MDHEN, CDR2 SYDVKM. Including both end residues, the CDR3 is 15 amino acids long. This chain's CDR3 is CASSSSGQGARRQYF.

This rearrangement joins TRBV27 to TRBJ2-2, with TRBD2 identical over 9 bases. Germline CDR1 is MNHEY and CDR2 is SMNVEV (reference sequence). This CDR3 is built from 14 residues. The junction had 6 bases not matched to a gene; V was cut back by 2 bases and J by 11 bases. The CDR3 DNA is TGTGCCAGCAGTTTAGGGCTAGCGGGGTTAGAGCTGTTTTTT. Its translation: CASSLGLAGLELFF.

The chain couples TRBV30 to TRBJ1-2; TRBD1 matches 11 bases. J was trimmed by 4 bases and V by 5 bases; bases with no gene match: 3. Germline V lookup: CDR1 GTSNPN, CDR2 SVGIG (reference sequence). This CDR3 region has 13 residues. The CDR3 region is CAWGTGGFYGYTF. As DNA, the CDR3 is TGTGCCTGGGGGACAGGGGGATTCTATGGCTACACCTTC.

The chain combines TRBV18 with TRBJ1-1; 9 nucleotides align to TRBD1. This CDR3 contains 16 residues. The trim removed 0 bases at V and 2 bases at J, leaving 4 bases unmatched. Looked up from germline, CDR1 is KGHSH and CDR2 is LQKENI. CDR3 DNA sequence: TGTGCCAGCTCACCACCGACAGGGGGAGGAAACACTGAAGCTTTCTTT. Translating it yields CASSPPTGGGNTEAFF.

The gene calls are TRBV19 and TRBJ2-3, with 13 nucleotides matching TRBD2. The CDR3 contains 17 residues. V shed 5 bases and J 6 bases; nucleotides not matched to a gene: 11. Germline-derived CDR1 and CDR2 are LNHDA and SQIVND (reference sequence). DNA for the CDR3: TGTGCCAGTAGTCCCGGACTAGCGGGAGCCACTGCGGATACGCAGTATTTT. Amino acid sequence: CASSPGLAGATADTQYF.

This clone was seen a handful of times. The rearrangement links TRBV6-6 to TRBJ2-3; D is ambiguous. CDR3 length equals 14 residues. Trimming took off 7 bases at V and 2 bases at J, with 13 bases between the two ends. Per the germline V gene, CDR1 is MNHNY and CDR2 is SVGAGI (reference sequence). The CDR3 reads CASTSQVVTDTQYF. The CDR3 DNA is TGTGCCAGCACAAGCCAGGTTGTCACAGATACGCAGTATTTT.

This sequence joins TRBV3-1 (or the pseudogene TRBV3-2) and TRBJ2-7; D gene unclear. Germline V gene data show CDR1 as LGHDT and CDR2 as YNNKEL (reference sequence). The V gene lost 4 bases and the J gene lost 6 bases, with 7 bases spanning the gap. The CDR3 contains 11 residues. The CDR3 DNA is TGTGCCAGCAGCCTCCTCGGCGAGCAGTACTTC. Residues: CASSLLGEQYF.

This rearrangement joins TRBV5-6 to TRBJ2-7; D not certain. Germline V gene data show CDR1 as SGHDT and CDR2 as YYEEEE. V was clipped by 0 bases and J by 2 bases, with 9 bases between them. This CDR3 has 14 residues. In DNA form, the CDR3 reads TGTGCCAGCAGCTTGGGTTCCGCGACCTACGAGCAGTACTTC. Translated, it gives CASSLGSATYEQYF.

The chain is built from TRBV5-6 and TRBJ1-1; D possibly corresponds to TRBD1 (6 bases). Germline CDR1 reads SGHDT; CDR2 reads YYEEEE. The CDR3 sequence is 14 residues long. V was pared by 4 bases and J by 0 bases, with 10 bases between. The CDR3 DNA is TGTGCCAGCAGCCGCGGGGGCGTGAACACTGAAGCTTTCTTT. The encoded protein is CASSRGGVNTEAFF.

The rearrangement links TRBV29-1 to TRBJ2-1; possible D gene TRBD1, 5 bases. Deletions cut 6 bases from V and 0 bases from J, with 15 bases between. The CDR3 runs to 15 residues. CDR1 and CDR2 from the germline V gene are SQVTM and ANQGSEA. DNA for the CDR3: TGCAGCGTGAAGGACAAGGAAGTCTCCTACAATGAGCAGTTCTTC. Residues: CSVKDKEVSYNEQFF.

The CDR3 here is CSVYDSRETQYF. The CDR3 region has the DNA TGCAGCGTTTACGACAGCAGGGAGACCCAGTACTTC. The rearrangement links TRBV29-1 to TRBJ2-5; D possibly corresponds to TRBD1 (5 bases). V dropped 5 bases and J dropped 5 bases, with 12 bases sitting between them. Germline CDR1 and CDR2: SQVTM and ANQGSEA. This CDR3 has 12 amino acids. Looking up the rest from reference TRBV29-1 and TRBJ2-5 gives the full variable domain: SAVISQKPSRDICQRGTSLTIQCQVDSQVTMMFWYRQQPGQSLTLIATANQGSEATYESGFVIDKFPISRPNLTFSTLTVSNMSPEDSSIYLCSVYDSRETQYFGPGTRLLVL.

The chain links TRBV11-2 to TRBJ1-1; no reliable D call. The CDR3 is 13 amino acids. Germline assignment: CDR1 SGHAT and CDR2 FQNNGV. The germline V and J ends were trimmed by 6 bases and 0 bases, with 8 bases remaining between them. The CDR3 DNA follows: TGTGCCAGCAGTCTCAGAATGAACACTGAAGCTTTCTTT. Its protein product is CASSLRMNTEAFF. The entire variable domain, with the rest obtained from reference TRBV11-2 and TRBJ1-1, is as follows: EAGVAQSPRYKIIEKRQSVAFWCNPISGHATLYWYQQILGQGPKLLIQFQNNGVVDDSQLPKDRFSAERLKGVDSTLKIQPAKLEDSAVYLCASSLRMNTEAFFGQGTRLTVV.